This TCR beta chain was sequenced during a study of response to subunit inactivated influenza vaccine. Whole-study findings and limits: Each seasonal influenza vaccination, the authors suggested, recruits few new T cells.

There are a few counts of this clonotype. What it recognizes is unknown. CDR3 length equals 10 residues. CDR1 is SGHTS, CDR2 YDEGEE, per germline. Trimming stripped 3 bases from V and 7 bases from J, with 3 bases between. From the RT-PCR reads, TCRdb called clonotypes with MiXCR, one entry per CDR3 protein. The table has hundreds of thousands of distinct CDR3 sequences, roughly 20% seen once. The sequence was collected from a man in his fifties who received an inactivated influenza vaccine. The specimen comprised PBMCs from blood, sampled 4 to 6 days after vaccination. The rearrangement joins TRBV5-8 to TRBJ2-3; D gene uncertain. CDR3 in amino acids: CASSSYTQYF. DNA of the CDR3: TGTGCCAGCAGCTCATATACGCAGTATTTT.